What follows are 31 T cell receptor beta chains derived from one specimen sequenced in a study of blood T cell repertoires in COVID-19. Clones were sequenced by immunoSEQ multiplex PCR, and TCRdb holds only the in-frame ones, with some missing. Of fewer than 250,000 clones listed, about nine tenths are singletons. Source material: peripheral blood. The receptor source for this set is a man aged 50 or older with acute or convalescent COVID-19.

The chain carries TRBV5-1 and TRBJ1-5, with D hard to call. The V gene's germline CDR1 is SGHRS and CDR2 YFSETQ. The CDR3 is 13 residues long. Trimming left V 0 bases short and J 5 bases short, with 6 bases between. This chain's CDR3 is CASSLAEDQPQHF. The CDR3 nucleotides read TGCGCCAGCAGCTTGGCCGAGGATCAGCCCCAGCATTTT.

The chain combines TRBV29-1 with TRBJ2-7, with D perhaps TRBD1 (5 bases). The CDR3 totals 12 residues. Trimming pared 2 bases from V and 3 bases from J, leaving 8 bases between. Germline CDR1 SQVTM, CDR2 ANQGSEA. The DNA for the CDR3 is TGCAGCGTTGAACAGGGCAGCTACGAGCAGTACTTC. This encodes CSVEQGSYEQYF.

The genes are TRBV27 and TRBJ2-3; perhaps TRBD1 as D (6 bases). V was pared by 6 bases and J by 4 bases, with 11 bases between. The CDR3 extends over 13 amino acids. Germline V CDR1 and CDR2: MNHEY, SMNVEV (reference sequence). The CDR3 DNA reads TGTGCCAGCAGCTATGGGACACCAGATACGCAGTATTTT. Translating gives CASSYGTPDTQYF.

The J gene is TRBJ2-2, the V gene TRBV5-4; TRBD1 aligns across 9 bases. The V and J ends lost 4 bases and 7 bases, in that order; junction bases with no gene match: 8. Germline assignment: CDR1 SGHNT and CDR2 YYREEE (reference sequence). The CDR3 has 15 residues. CDR3 sequence reads: CASSLGTGSNGELFF. The CDR3 DNA is TGTGCCAGCAGCCTGGGGACAGGGTCCAACGGGGAGCTGTTTTTT.

The CDR3 sequence is CASSYSIGGVSYEQYF. CDR3 bases: TGTGCCAGCAGTTACTCGATAGGGGGCGTCTCCTACGAGCAGTACTTC. The chain recombines TRBV6-5 with TRBJ2-7, with 7 bases lining up with TRBD1. Germline trimming cut 0 bases from V and 0 bases from J; bases unmatched to any gene: 5. This CDR3 spans 16 amino acids. Germline CDR1 MNHEY, CDR2 SVGAGI.

The rearrangement joins TRBV11-3 to TRBJ2-1; 9 bases match TRBD2. Germline-derived CDR1 and CDR2 are SGHNT and YENEEA. The CDR3 is 16 amino acids. V lost 5 bases, J lost 7 bases, and 12 bases stayed unmatched. CDR3 protein: CASSRNSGGMVNEQFF. The CDR3 DNA sequence: TGTGCCAGCAGCCGCAATAGCGGGGGAATGGTGAATGAGCAGTTCTTC.

The rearrangement joins TRBV2 to TRBJ1-2, with 8 positions matching TRBD1. J was trimmed by 2 bases and V by 7 bases; bases with no gene match: 12. This CDR3 has 16 amino acids. Germline V gene data show CDR1 as SNHLY and CDR2 as FYNNEI. CDR3 amino acids: CASINPRTGNNYGYTF. The DNA of the CDR3 is TGTGCCAGCATAAACCCCCGGACAGGGAACAACTATGGCTACACCTTC.

The chain employs TRBV12-3 or TRBV12-4 and TRBJ1-1; unclear D gene. Trimming stripped 3 bases from V and 6 bases from J, with 11 bases between. The CDR3 spans 13 residues. DNA for the CDR3: TGTGCCAGCAGTTTTGTGGGGAGGTCTGAAGCTTTCTTT. This translates into CASSFVGRSEAFF.

The V and J genes are TRBV7-8 and TRBJ2-7, with 7 nucleotides matching TRBD1. Germline V gives CDR1 SGHVS, CDR2 FQNEAQ. This CDR3 is built from 14 residues. V was clipped by 5 bases and J by 3 bases; unmatched bases: 7. The CDR3 nucleotides are TGTGCCAGCAGCCCCTGGGCAGGGGGCTACGAGCAGTACTTC. Residues: CASSPWAGGYEQYF. Full variable domain (remainder filled in from reference TRBV7-8 and TRBJ2-7): GAGVSQSPRYKVAKRGQDVALRCDPISGHVSLFWYQQALGQGPEFLTYFQNEAQLDKSGLPSDRFFAERPEGSVSTLKIQRTQQEDSAVYLCASSPWAGGYEQYFGPGTRLTVT.

The chain combines TRBV9 with TRBJ2-1; 7 nucleotides line up with TRBD1. Unmatched junction bases numbered 3, after V lost 3 bases and J lost 6 bases. CDR1 and CDR2 (germline): SGDLS, YYNGEE. This CDR3 comprises 13 residues. The CDR3 reads CASSGAGGNEQFF. CDR3 in DNA: TGTGCCAGCAGCGGGGCAGGGGGCAATGAGCAGTTCTTC.

The V and J genes are TRBV12-3 or TRBV12-4 and TRBJ1-2; no clear D gene. V was cut by 3 bases and J by 5 bases, with 7 bases left in between. There are 12 residues in the CDR3. The DNA of the CDR3 is TGTGCCAGCAGTTTCCGCGGGTATGGCTACACCTTC. This encodes CASSFRGYGYTF.

The chain couples TRBV28 to TRBJ1-1, with 8 bases that match TRBD1. The CDR3 runs to 15 residues. J gave up 4 bases and V 4 bases, and 8 bases lay outside the gene matches. CDR1 and CDR2 (germline): MDHEN, SYDVKM. CDR3 sequence: CASSYQTGAGTEAFF. The CDR3 coding sequence is TGTGCCAGCAGTTACCAGACAGGGGCGGGCACTGAAGCTTTCTTT.

The rearrangement uses TRBV5-4 and TRBJ1-6, with D perhaps TRBD1 (5 bases). Looked up from germline, CDR1 is SGHNT and CDR2 is YYREEE (reference sequence). The CDR3 extends over 15 amino acids. Trimming took 1 base from V and 6 from J, leaving 11 bases between them. CDR3 bases: TGTGCCAGCAGCTTGTGGGGGGGGAGTAATTCACCCCTCCACTTT. Translating it yields CASSLWGGSNSPLHF. Combining the CDR3 with reference TRBV5-4 and TRBJ1-6 gives the whole variable domain ETGVTQSPTHLIKTRGQQVTLRCSSQSGHNTVSWYQQALGQGPQFIFQYYREEENGRGNFPPRFSGLQFPNYSSELNVNALELDDSALYLCASSLWGGSNSPLHFGNGTRLTVT.

Written as DNA, the CDR3 is TGTGCCAGCAGAAGACTAGCGGGGGCTTTGGAGACCCAGTACTTC. Translating gives CASRRLAGALETQYF. V is TRBV7-9 and J is TRBJ2-5; 12 bases are a match to TRBD2. CDR1 and CDR2 (germline): SEHNR, FQNEAQ (reference sequence). This CDR3 comprises 15 residues. The V gene end was trimmed by 6 bases and the J gene end by 5 bases; junction bases not matched to a gene: 7.

The gene calls are TRBV15 and TRBJ1-5; perhaps TRBD1 as D (5 bases). From germline, CDR1 is LNHNV and CDR2 YYDKDF (reference sequence). The CDR3 extends over 14 amino acids. V was clipped by 0 bases and J by 5 bases, with 8 bases between them. The CDR3 coding sequence is TGTGCCACCAGCAGAGATTCGGGGGATCAGCCCCAGCATTTT. Protein sequence: CATSRDSGDQPQHF.

In nucleotides, the CDR3 is TGTGCCAGCAGCTTACCGGGGGGGGAAGAAGCAGATACGCAGTATTTT. Its protein product is CASSLPGGEEADTQYF. J is TRBJ2-3 and V is TRBV7-2; TRBD2 agrees at 8 bases. V gave up 2 bases and J gave up 4 bases; unmatched junction bases: 8. Germline CDR1 reads SGHTA; CDR2 reads FQGNSA. The CDR3 has 16 amino acids. Combining the CDR3 with reference TRBV7-2 and TRBJ2-3 gives the whole variable domain GAGVSQSPSNKVTEKGKDVELRCDPISGHTALYWYRQSLGQGLEFLIYFQGNSAPDKSGLPSDRFSAERTGGSVSTLTIQRTQQEDSAVYLCASSLPGGEEADTQYFGPGTRLTVL.

The gene calls are TRBV5-6 and TRBJ1-1, with 9 bases matching TRBD1. This CDR3 is built from 15 residues. V shed 0 bases, J shed 11 bases, and the junction held 11 bases outside the gene matches. The germline V gene encodes CDR1 SGHDT and CDR2 YYEEEE. CDR3 coding DNA: TGTGCCAGCAGCTTGGGGGCACAGGGGGCTGGGGGCGCTTTCTTT. It is translated as CASSLGAQGAGGAFF.

V and J are TRBV2 and TRBJ1-5, with D possibly being TRBD1 (5 bases). V was clipped by 6 bases and J by 2 bases, with 14 bases between them. The CDR3 is 15 amino acids. The germline CDR1 and CDR2 sequences are SNHLY and FYNNEI. The CDR3 DNA follows: TGTGCCAGCAGATCAGGAGGGGCCGGCAATCAGCCCCAGCATTTT. Its protein product is CASRSGGAGNQPQHF.

The chain is built from TRBV2 and TRBJ1-1; 7 positions agree with TRBD1. The ends lost 6 bases at V and 1 base at J; junction bases unmatched: 5. Germline CDR1 and CDR2: SNHLY and FYNNEI. The CDR3 is made up of 14 amino acids. The CDR3 is CASRYRGTNTEAFF. The DNA for the CDR3 is TGTGCCAGCAGATACAGGGGCACGAACACTGAAGCTTTCTTT.

Only a few counts were recorded for this clone. The genes are TRBV5-1 and TRBJ1-2; D is perhaps TRBD1 (5 bases). CDR3 length equals 13 residues. Germline V gene lookup returns CDR1 SGHRS and CDR2 YFSETQ. V gave up 0 bases and J gave up 8 bases, with 11 bases separating them. CDR3 bases: TGCGCCAGCAGCTTGGCAGGGTCCCACGGCTACACCTTC. Residues: CASSLAGSHGYTF.

This clone came up once. Written as DNA, the CDR3 is TGTGCCAGTAGTAGCGACAGGAACGGGGAGCAGCCCCAGCATTTT. Protein sequence: CASSSDRNGEQPQHF. The rearrangement uses TRBV19 and TRBJ1-5; D is perhaps TRBD1 (6 bases). The CDR3 contains 15 residues. Germline values: CDR1 LNHDA, CDR2 SQIVND (reference sequence). The ends were cut back, 4 bases at V and 7 bases at J, with 17 bases in the middle.

This clone was seen a single time. The chain combines TRBV29-1 with TRBJ1-1; 7 bases align to TRBD1. This CDR3 is built from 12 residues. The germline V gene has CDR1 SQVTM and CDR2 ANQGSEA. Trimming removed 5 bases from V and 1 base from J; junction bases left unmatched: 1. The CDR3 DNA sequence: TGCAGCGTTAACAGGGGGAACACTGAAGCTTTCTTT. Its protein is CSVNRGNTEAFF.

The chain is built from TRBV6-2 or TRBV6-3 and TRBJ1-6; D call uncertain. CDR3 length equals 14 residues. V was trimmed by 4 bases and J by 5 bases, leaving 9 bases between them. Germline assignment: CDR1 MNHEY and CDR2 SVGEGT. The chain's CDR3 is CASSLRVDNSPLHF. CDR3 nucleotide sequence: TGTGCCAGCAGTTTACGGGTTGATAATTCACCCCTCCACTTT.

J is TRBJ1-2 and V is TRBV6-5; a possible D gene is TRBD1 (5 bases). CDR3 length: 13 amino acids. Germline V lookup: CDR1 MNHEY, CDR2 SVGAGI. V lost 2 bases and J lost 6, with 10 bases in between. The CDR3 sequence is CASSYGTGNGYTF. The CDR3 DNA reads TGTGCCAGCAGTTACGGGACTGGGAATGGCTACACCTTC.

The CDR3 DNA reads as TGTGCCAGCAGCTTGGGGGGGCACAGCAATCAGCCCCAGCATTTT. Its translation: CASSLGGHSNQPQHF. The rearrangement links TRBV5-8 to TRBJ1-5; D possibly corresponds to TRBD1 (6 bases). This CDR3 is 15 amino acids long. Trimming took off 0 bases at V and 1 base at J, with 8 bases between the two ends. Germline-derived CDR1 and CDR2 are SGHTS and YDEGEE.

The chain carries TRBV6-5 and TRBJ2-7, with 9 bases matching TRBD1. The junction had 8 bases not matched to a gene; V was cut back by 8 bases and J by 6 bases. The CDR3 is made up of 13 amino acids. The germline V gene has CDR1 MNHEY and CDR2 SVGAGI. CDR3 sequence: CASAGTGYSEQYF. In DNA form, the CDR3 reads TGTGCCAGCGCAGGGACAGGGTACTCCGAGCAGTACTTC.

Ten or more counts support this clone. One end of the junction fails to match germline, which may point to a read error. V gene TRBV7-2 combines with J gene TRBJ2-2, with D maybe TRBD2 (6 bases). There are 14 residues in the CDR3. Germline assignment: CDR1 SGHTA and CDR2 FQGNSA. The CDR3 DNA reads as TGTGCCAGCACCTTAAGCGGGTACACCGGGGAGCTGTTTTTT. Its translation: CASTLSGYTGELFF.

This chain joins TRBV3-1 (or the pseudogene TRBV3-2) and TRBJ1-1; a possible D gene is TRBD1 (5 bases). The V gene's germline CDR1 is LGHDT and CDR2 YNNKEL (reference sequence). V lost 7 bases and J 1 base, leaving 13 bases between the germline ends. The CDR3 is 14 amino acids. CDR3 DNA sequence: TGTGCCAGCACCCCTTGGGGGGGGAACACTGAAGCTTTCTTT. Translating gives CASTPWGGNTEAFF.

The chain recombines TRBV6-5 with TRBJ1-5; the D is unclear. Trimming removed 0 bases from V and 1 base from J, with 4 bases in between. The CDR3 runs 14 residues. From germline, CDR1 is MNHEY and CDR2 SVGAGI. The CDR3 protein is CASSYSGSNQPQHF. CDR3 sequence (DNA): TGTGCCAGCAGTTACTCGGGCAGCAATCAGCCCCAGCATTTT.

This chain joins TRBV20-1 and TRBJ2-5; unclear D gene. This CDR3 region has 11 residues. Trimming left V 0 bases short and J 5 bases short, with 4 bases between. The germline V gene has CDR1 DFQATT and CDR2 SNEGSKA (reference sequence). The DNA for the CDR3 is TGCAGTGCTAGAGATCTTGAGACCCAGTACTTC. Protein: CSARDLETQYF.

The rearrangement joins TRBV6-5 to TRBJ1-1, with a weak D call TRBD1 (5 bases). Germline CDR1 and CDR2: MNHEY and SVGAGI. V gave up 3 bases and J gave up 1 base, with 6 bases separating them. The CDR3 has 13 residues. CDR3 nucleotide sequence: TGTGCCAGCAGTTATACAGGGAACACTGAAGCTTTCTTT. Residues: CASSYTGNTEAFF.